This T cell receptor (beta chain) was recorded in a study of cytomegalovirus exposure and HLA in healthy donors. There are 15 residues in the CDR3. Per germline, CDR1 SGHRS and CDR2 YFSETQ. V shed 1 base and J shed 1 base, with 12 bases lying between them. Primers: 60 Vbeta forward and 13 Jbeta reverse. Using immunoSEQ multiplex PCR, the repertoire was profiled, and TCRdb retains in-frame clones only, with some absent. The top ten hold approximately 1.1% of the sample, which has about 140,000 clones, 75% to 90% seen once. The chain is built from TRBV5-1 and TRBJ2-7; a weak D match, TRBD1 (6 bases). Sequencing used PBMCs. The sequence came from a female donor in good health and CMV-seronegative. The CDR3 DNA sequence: TGCGCCAGCAGCTTGAAGGGGGTGGGTTCCTACGAGCAGTACTTC. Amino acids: CASSLKGVGSYEQYF. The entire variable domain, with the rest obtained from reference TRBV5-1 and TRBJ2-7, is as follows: KAGVTQTPRYLIKTRGQQVTLSCSPISGHRSVSWYQQTPGQGLQFLFEYFSETQRNKGNFPGRFSGRQFSNSRSEMNVSTLELGDSALYLCASSLKGVGSYEQYFGPGTRLTVT.